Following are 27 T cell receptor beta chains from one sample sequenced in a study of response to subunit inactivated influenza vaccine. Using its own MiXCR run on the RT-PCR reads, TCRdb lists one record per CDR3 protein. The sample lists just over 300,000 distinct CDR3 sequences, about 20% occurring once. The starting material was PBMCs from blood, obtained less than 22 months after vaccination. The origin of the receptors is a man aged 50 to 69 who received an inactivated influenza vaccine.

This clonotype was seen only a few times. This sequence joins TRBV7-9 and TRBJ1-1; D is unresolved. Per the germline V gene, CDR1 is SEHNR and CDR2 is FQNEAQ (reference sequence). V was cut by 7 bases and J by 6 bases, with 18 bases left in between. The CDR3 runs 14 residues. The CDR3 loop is CASIPEPGLPEAFF. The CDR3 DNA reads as TGTGCCAGCATCCCCGAGCCCGGCCTCCCTGAAGCTTTCTTT.

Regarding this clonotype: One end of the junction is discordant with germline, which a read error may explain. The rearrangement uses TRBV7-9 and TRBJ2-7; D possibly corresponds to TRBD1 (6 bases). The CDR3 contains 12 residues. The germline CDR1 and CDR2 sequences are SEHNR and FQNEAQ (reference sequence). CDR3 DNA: TGTGCCAGCAGCTTAGGGACAGAAGCCCTGAAATTC. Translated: CASSLGTEALKF.

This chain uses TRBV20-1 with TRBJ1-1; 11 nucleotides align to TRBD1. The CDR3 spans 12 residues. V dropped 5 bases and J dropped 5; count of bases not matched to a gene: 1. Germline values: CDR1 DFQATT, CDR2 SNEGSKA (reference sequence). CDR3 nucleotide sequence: TGCAGTGCTGGGGACAGGGGGACTGAAGCTTTCTTT. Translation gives CSAGDRGTEAFF.

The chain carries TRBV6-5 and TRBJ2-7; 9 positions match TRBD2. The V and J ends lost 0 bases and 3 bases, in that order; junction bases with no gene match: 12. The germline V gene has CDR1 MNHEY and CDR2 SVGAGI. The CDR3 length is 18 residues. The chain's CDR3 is CASSYSNQPGLADYEQYF. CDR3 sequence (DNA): TGTGCCAGCAGTTACTCGAACCAACCGGGACTAGCAGACTACGAGCAGTACTTC.

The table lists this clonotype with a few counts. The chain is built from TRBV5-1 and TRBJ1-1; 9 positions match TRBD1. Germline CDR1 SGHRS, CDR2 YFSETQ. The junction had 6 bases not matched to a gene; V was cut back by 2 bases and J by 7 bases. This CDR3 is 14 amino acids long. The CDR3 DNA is TGCGCCAGCAGCTTCCAAGGACAGGGGCGTGAAGCTTTCTTT. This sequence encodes CASSFQGQGREAFF.

The CDR3 nucleotides are TGCGCCAGCAGCATCCGGGACAGGGGGCTCGAGCAGTACTTC. Protein sequence: CASSIRDRGLEQYF. J is TRBJ2-7 and V is TRBV5-1; 12 nucleotides align to TRBD1. Trimming at V came to 4 bases and at J to 6 bases, leaving 5 bases not matched to a gene. CDR1 is SGHRS and CDR2 is YFSETQ in the germline V gene. The CDR3 is 14 amino acids.

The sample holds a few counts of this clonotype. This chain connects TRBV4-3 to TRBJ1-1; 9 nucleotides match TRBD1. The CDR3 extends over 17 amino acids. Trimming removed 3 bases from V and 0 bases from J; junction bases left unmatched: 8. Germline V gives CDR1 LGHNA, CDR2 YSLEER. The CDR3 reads CASSQNRGRWMNTEAFF. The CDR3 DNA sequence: TGCGCCAGCAGCCAGAACAGGGGGCGTTGGATGAACACTGAAGCTTTCTTT.

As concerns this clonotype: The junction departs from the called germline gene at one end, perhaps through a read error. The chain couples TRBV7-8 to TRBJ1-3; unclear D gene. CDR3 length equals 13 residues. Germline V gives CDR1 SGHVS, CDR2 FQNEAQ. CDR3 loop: CASSVRAGNSIYF. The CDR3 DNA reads TGTGCCAGCAGCGTCAGAGCTGGAAACAGCATATATTTT.

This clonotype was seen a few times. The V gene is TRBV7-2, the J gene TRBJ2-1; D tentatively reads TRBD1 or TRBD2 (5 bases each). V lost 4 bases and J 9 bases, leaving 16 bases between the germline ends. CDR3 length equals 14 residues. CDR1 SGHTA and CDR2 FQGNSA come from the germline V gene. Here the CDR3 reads CASSSGPRSFEQFF. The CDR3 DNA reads TGTGCCAGCAGCTCGGGACCCAGAAGCTTTGAGCAGTTCTTC.

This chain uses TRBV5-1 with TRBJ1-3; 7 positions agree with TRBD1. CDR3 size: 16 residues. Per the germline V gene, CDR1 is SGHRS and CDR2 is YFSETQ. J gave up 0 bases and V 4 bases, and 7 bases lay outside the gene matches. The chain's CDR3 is CASSTRQGHSGNTIYF. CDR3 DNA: TGCGCCAGCAGCACCCGACAGGGACACTCTGGAAACACCATATATTTT.

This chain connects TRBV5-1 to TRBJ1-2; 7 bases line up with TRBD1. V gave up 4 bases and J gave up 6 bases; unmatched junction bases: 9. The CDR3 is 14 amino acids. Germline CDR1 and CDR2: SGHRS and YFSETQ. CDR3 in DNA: TGCGCCAGCAGCAAAGTCGGACAGGATCATGGCTACACCTTC. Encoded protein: CASSKVGQDHGYTF.

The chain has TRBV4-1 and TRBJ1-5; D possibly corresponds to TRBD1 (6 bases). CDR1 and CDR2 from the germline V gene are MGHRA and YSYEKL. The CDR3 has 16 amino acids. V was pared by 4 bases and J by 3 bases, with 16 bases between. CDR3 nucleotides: TGCGCCAGCAGCCGAGCTGGGGGCAGGGACAATCAGCCCCAGCATTTT. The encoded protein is CASSRAGGRDNQPQHF.

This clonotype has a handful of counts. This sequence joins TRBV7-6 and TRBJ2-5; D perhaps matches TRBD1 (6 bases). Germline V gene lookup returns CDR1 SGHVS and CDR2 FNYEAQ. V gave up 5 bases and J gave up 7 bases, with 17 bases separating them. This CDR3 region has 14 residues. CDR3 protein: CASSPPGARGTQYF. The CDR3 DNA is TGTGCCAGCAGCCCCCCCGGGGCCAGGGGGACCCAGTACTTC.

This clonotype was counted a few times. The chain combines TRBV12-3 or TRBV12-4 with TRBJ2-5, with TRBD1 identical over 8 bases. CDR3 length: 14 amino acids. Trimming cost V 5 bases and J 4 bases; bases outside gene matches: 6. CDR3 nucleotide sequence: TGTGCCAGCAGTCAGCCAGGGGGCTCAGAGACCCAGTACTTC. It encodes CASSQPGGSETQYF.

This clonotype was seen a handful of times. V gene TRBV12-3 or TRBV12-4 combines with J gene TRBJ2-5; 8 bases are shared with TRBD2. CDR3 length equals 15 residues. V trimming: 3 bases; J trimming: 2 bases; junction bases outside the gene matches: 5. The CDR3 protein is CASSLMAGGQETQYF. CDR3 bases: TGTGCCAGCAGTTTGATGGCGGGAGGACAAGAGACCCAGTACTTC.

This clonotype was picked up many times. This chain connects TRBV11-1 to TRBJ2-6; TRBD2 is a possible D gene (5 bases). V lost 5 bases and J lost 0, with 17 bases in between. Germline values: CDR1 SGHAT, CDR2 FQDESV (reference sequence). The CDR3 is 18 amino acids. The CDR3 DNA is TGTGCCAGCAGCCCCCTTAGAGGGAGTAGCTCTGGGGCCAACGTCCTGACTTTC. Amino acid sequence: CASSPLRGSSSGANVLTF.

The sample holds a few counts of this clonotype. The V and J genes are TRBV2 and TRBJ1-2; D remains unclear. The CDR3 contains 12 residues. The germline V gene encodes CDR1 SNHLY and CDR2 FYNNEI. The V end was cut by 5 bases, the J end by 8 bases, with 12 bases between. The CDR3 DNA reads TGTGCCAGCAGTCGCGAGGAGAGGGGCTACACCTTC. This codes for CASSREERGYTF.

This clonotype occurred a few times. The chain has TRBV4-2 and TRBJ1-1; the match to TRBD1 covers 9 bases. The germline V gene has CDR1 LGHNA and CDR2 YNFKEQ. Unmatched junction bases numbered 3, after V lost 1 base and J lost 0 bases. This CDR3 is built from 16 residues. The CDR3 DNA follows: TGTGCCAGCAGCCAAGGGACAGGGGTCGTGAACACTGAAGCTTTCTTT. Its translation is CASSQGTGVVNTEAFF.

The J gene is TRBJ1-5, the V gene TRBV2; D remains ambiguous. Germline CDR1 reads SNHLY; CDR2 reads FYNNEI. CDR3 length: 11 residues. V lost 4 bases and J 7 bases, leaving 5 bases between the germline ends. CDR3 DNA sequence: TGTGCCAGCAGTGCTGGGCAGCCCCAGCATTTT. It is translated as CASSAGQPQHF.

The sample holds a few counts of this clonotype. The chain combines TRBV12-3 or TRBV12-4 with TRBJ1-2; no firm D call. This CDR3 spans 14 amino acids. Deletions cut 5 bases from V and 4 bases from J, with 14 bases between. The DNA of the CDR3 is TGTGCCAGCAGTGTGACACCTGGACCCTATGGCTACACCTTC. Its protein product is CASSVTPGPYGYTF.

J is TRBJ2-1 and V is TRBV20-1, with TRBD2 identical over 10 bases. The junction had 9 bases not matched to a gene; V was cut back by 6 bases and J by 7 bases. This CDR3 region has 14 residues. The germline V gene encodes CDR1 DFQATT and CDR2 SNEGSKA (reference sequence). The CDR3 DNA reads TGCAGTGCCCTTAGCGGGAGGAGTTGGAATGAGCAGTTCTTC. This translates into CSALSGRSWNEQFF.

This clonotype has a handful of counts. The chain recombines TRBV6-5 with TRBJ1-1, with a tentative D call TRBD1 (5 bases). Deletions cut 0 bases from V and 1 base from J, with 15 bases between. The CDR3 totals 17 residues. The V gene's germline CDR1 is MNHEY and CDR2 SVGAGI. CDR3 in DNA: TGTGCCAGCAGTTACTCGAAATATACAGGCAAGAACACTGAAGCTTTCTTT. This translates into CASSYSKYTGKNTEAFF.

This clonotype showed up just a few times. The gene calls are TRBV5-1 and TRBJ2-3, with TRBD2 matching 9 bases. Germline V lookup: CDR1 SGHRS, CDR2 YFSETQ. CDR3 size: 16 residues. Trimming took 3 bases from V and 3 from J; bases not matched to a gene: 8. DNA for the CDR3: TGCGCCAGCAGCTCATCTAGCGGGGTCCTTACAGATACGCAGTATTTT. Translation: CASSSSSGVLTDTQYF.

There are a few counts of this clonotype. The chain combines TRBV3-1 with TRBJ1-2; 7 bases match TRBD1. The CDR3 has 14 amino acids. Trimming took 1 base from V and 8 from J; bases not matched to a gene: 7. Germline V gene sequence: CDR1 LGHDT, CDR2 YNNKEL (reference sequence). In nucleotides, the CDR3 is TGTGCCAGCAGCCAAGCGCTGGGACAGATCGGCTACACCTTC. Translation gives CASSQALGQIGYTF. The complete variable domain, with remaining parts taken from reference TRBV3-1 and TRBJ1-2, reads DTAVSQTPKYLVTQMGNDKSIKCEQNLGHDTMYWYKQDSKKFLKIMFSYNNKELIINETVPNRFSPKSPDKAHLNLHINSLELGDSAVYFCASSQALGQIGYTFGSGTRLTVV.

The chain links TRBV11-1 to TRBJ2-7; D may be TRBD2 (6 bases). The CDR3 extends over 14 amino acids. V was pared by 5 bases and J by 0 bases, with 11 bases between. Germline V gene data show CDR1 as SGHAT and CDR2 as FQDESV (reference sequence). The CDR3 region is CASSDPGVSYEQYF. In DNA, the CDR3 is TGTGCCAGCAGCGACCCGGGGGTCTCCTACGAGCAGTACTTC.

The CDR3 loop reads CAWIPSMNTEAFF. Written as DNA, the CDR3 is TGTGCCTGGATTCCTTCTATGAACACTGAAGCTTTCTTT. The chain combines TRBV30 with TRBJ1-1; D is undetermined. CDR1 and CDR2 from the germline V gene are GTSNPN and SVGIG (reference sequence). This CDR3 is built from 13 residues. Trimming stripped 4 bases from V and 0 bases from J, with 9 bases between.

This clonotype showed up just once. The CDR3 reads CASNLRDRLSYEQYF. In DNA, the CDR3 is TGTGCCAGCAATCTCCGGGACCGACTATCCTACGAGCAGTACTTC. The chain carries TRBV2 and TRBJ2-7; TRBD1 or TRBD2 may be the D gene (5 bases each). V shed 7 bases and J shed 1 base, with 17 bases lying between them. Germline assignment: CDR1 SNHLY and CDR2 FYNNEI. This CDR3 region has 15 residues.